This TCR beta chain was identified during a study of OX40 agonist ivuxolimab in advanced cancers. The V and J ends lost 0 bases and 5 bases, in that order; junction bases with no gene match: 6. Germline CDR1 MNHEY, CDR2 SVGAGI. The CDR3 consists of 15 residues. This clone was detected only a few times. TCRdb's copy holds only in-frame clones and misses some; the assay was immunoSEQ multiplex PCR. Among tens of thousands of clones listed, 80% to 90% were seen once. Sample: CD4+ or CD8+ T cells sorted from blood, taken in a trial of the OX40 agonist ivuxolimab. The genes are TRBV6-5 and TRBJ1-1; 7 nucleotides agree with TRBD1. The receptor was derived from an adult with an advanced solid tumor such as melanoma, head and neck, liver or kidney cancer. The CDR3 nucleotides read TGTGCCAGCAGTTACTCGGAGGGGGCCTTAACTGAAGCTTTCTTT. This codes for CASSYSEGALTEAFF.